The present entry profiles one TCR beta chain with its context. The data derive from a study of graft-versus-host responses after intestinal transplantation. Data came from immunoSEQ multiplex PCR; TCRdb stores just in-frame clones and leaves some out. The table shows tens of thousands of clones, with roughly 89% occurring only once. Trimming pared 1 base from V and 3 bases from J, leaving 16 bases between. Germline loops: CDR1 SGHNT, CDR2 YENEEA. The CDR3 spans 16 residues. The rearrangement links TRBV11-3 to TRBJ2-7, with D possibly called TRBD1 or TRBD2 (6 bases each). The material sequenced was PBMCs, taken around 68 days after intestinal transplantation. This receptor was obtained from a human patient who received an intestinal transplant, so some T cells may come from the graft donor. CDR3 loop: CASSLAFEGEDYEQYF. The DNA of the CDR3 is TGTGCCAGCAGCTTAGCGTTTGAGGGGGAGGACTACGAGCAGTACTTC.